This T cell receptor beta chain derives from a study of metastatic and nonmetastatic thyroid tumors. Study-wide context: For malignant and benign thyroid patients, tumor or nodule tissue and blood were the sources whose repertoires were compared. Study outcomes and limitations: Malignant thyroid tumors reportedly exceeded benign nodules significantly in TCR beta diversity, with the difference appearing in blood and tumor.

At least ten counts were recorded for this clone. Its target is not known. Germline-derived CDR1 and CDR2 are SGHTA and FQGTGA. This CDR3 has 13 amino acids. V was trimmed by 6 bases and J by 1 base, leaving 4 bases between them. Not a single patient had been given any form of treatment at any point before undergoing thyroid surgery. As processed by the authors: Construction of a distant-metastasis classifier for papillary thyroid cancer relied on CDR3 differences across clinicopathological groups. Using MiXCR, TCRdb re-called clones from the PCR reads. The V and J calls follow TCRdb's processing rather than the paper's. Of about 46,000 clones in the sample, approximately 24% are singletons; the top ten hold 3.4%.

The sequenced sample consisted of blood. The V call is TRBV7-3, the J call TRBJ2-6; D unresolved. The receptor comes from a male donor with papillary thyroid cancer or a benign thyroid nodule (not recorded which). Some clones in this sample may be carry-over from other donors' samples. The CDR3 protein is CASRRSGANVLTF. The CDR3 DNA is TGTGCCAGCAGGCGGTCTGGGGCCAACGTCCTGACTTTC.